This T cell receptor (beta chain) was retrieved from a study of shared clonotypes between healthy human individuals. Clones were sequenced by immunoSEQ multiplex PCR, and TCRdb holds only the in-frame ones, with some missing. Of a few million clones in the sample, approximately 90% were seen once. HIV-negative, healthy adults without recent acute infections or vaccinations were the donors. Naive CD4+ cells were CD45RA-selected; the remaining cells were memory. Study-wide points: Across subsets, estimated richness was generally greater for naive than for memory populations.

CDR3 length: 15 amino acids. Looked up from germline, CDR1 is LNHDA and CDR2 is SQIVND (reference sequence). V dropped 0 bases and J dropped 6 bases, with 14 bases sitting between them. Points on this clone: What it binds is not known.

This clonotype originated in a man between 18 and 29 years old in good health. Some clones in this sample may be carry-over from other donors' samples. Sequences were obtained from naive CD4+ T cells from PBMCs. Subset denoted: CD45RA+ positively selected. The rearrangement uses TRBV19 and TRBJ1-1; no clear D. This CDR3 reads CASSIDLRGNPEAFF. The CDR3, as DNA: TGTGCCAGTAGTATAGACTTGCGGGGTAACCCTGAAGCTTTCTTT.